This is a list of T cell receptor beta chains from one sample in a study of T cells in Graves' hyperthyroidism and ophthalmopathy. A single record per CDR3 protein comes from TCRdb applying MiXCR to the multiplex PCR reads. The table lists fewer than 450,000 distinct CDR3 sequences, around 15% of them singletons. Material for sequencing was blood. These TCRs come from a woman aged 55-75 years with Graves' ophthalmopathy. Both conserved end residues are part of each CDR3. Each record gives: clone size, CDR3 length, V gene, J gene, D gene, CDR3 protein, CDR3 DNA. D genes are given only for firm matches. Not every row has a clone size; where given, it reads once, few, many or a size class.

many	15	TRBV3-1	TRBJ1-4	-	CASSPTPATNEKLFF	TGTGCCAGCAGCCCTACACCAGCAACTAATGAAAAACTGTTTTTT
many	16	TRBV27	TRBJ2-1	-	CASSSDGAERDNEQFF	TGTGCCAGCAGTTCAGACGGGGCCGAGCGGGACAATGAGCAGTTCTTC
-	15	TRBV20-1	TRBJ2-2	TRBD2	CSASRLAGAPGELFF	TGCAGTGCTAGCAGACTAGCGGGAGCCCCCGGGGAGCTGTTTTTT
-	15	TRBV6-1	TRBJ2-7	-	CASKVTRGKSYEQYF	TGTGCCAGCAAAGTGACTAGGGGGAAATCCTACGAGCAGTACTTC
-	17	TRBV19	TRBJ2-1	TRBD2	CASSIGPRRGGYNEQFF	TGTGCCAGTAGTATAGGGCCCAGGCGGGGGGGATACAATGAGCAGTTCTTC
many	17	TRBV3-1	TRBJ2-2	TRBD1	CASSRGPTGALTGELFF	TGTGCCAGCAGCCGAGGCCCGACAGGGGCCTTAACCGGGGAGCTGTTTTTT
few	15	TRBV4-1	TRBJ2-1	TRBD2	CASSQALAGAGEQFF	TGCGCCAGCAGCCAAGCCCTAGCGGGAGCTGGCGAGCAGTTCTTC
many	17	TRBV6-2/TRBV6-3	TRBJ2-7	TRBD2	CASSYADLGLAGGEQYF	TGTGCCAGCAGTTACGCCGACCTCGGGCTAGCGGGAGGAGAGCAGTACTTC
many	16	TRBV6-1	TRBJ2-1	TRBD2	CASSEDIGGRSDEQFF	TGTGCCAGCAGTGAAGATATCGGCGGGAGGTCTGATGAGCAGTTCTTC
-	15	TRBV7-9	TRBJ2-2	-	CASSLAAGAGGELFF	TGTGCCAGCAGCTTAGCGGCAGGGGCAGGCGGGGAGCTGTTTTTT
-	16	TRBV2	TRBJ2-7	TRBD1	CASRARTGASSYEQYF	TGTGCCAGCAGAGCCAGGACAGGGGCCAGTTCCTACGAGCAGTACTTC
-	15	TRBV20-1	TRBJ1-5	-	CSALTLRDTNQPQHF	TGCAGTGCCCTTACCCTCCGGGACACCAATCAGCCCCAGCATTTT
many	15	TRBV7-9	TRBJ2-5	TRBD1	CASSRQTGVEETQYF	TGTGCCAGCAGCCGTCAGACAGGGGTCGAAGAGACCCAGTACTTC
many	15	TRBV20-1	TRBJ2-1	TRBD2	CSATLGASGINEQFF	TGCAGTGCGACCCTAGGGGCTAGCGGGATCAATGAGCAGTTCTTC
many	13	TRBV24-1	TRBJ1-2	-	CATAATGGGGYTF	TGTGCCACTGCCGCGACAGGTGGGGGTGGCTACACCTTC
-	15	TRBV7-6	TRBJ2-2	-	CASRTSGPNTGELFF	TGTGCCAGCAGGACAAGCGGACCTAACACCGGGGAGCTGTTTTTT
many	12	TRBV29-1	TRBJ2-5	-	CSSRRVRETQYF	TGCAGCTCCCGCCGGGTTCGGGAGACCCAGTACTTC
few	17	TRBV5-5	TRBJ2-6	-	CASSLNSNVPGANVLTF	TGTGCCAGCAGCTTGAACAGCAACGTTCCTGGGGCCAACGTCCTGACTTTC
many	14	TRBV12-3/TRBV12-4	TRBJ1-1	-	CASSSGLSNTEAFF	TGTGCCAGCAGTTCTGGATTGTCGAACACTGAAGCTTTCTTT
-	15	TRBV9	TRBJ2-7	-	CASSVGLASSYEQYF	TGTGCCAGCAGCGTAGGTTTAGCCAGCTCCTACGAGCAGTACTTC
few	14	TRBV20-1	TRBJ1-3	-	CSATVPRSGNTIYF	TGCAGTGCTACTGTTCCCAGGTCTGGAAACACCATATATTTT
-	14	TRBV12-5	TRBJ1-2	TRBD1	CASGLMGQSGGYTF	TGTGCTAGTGGTTTGATGGGACAGAGCGGTGGCTACACCTTC
few	14	TRBV6-5	TRBJ1-2	-	CASSYSGGNYGYTF	TGTGCCAGCAGTTACTCGGGCGGAAACTATGGCTACACCTTC
few	14	TRBV6-2/TRBV6-3	TRBJ2-3	-	CASSSAGRRDTQYF	TGTGCCAGCAGTTCCGCGGGTCGGAGGGATACGCAGTATTTT
-	15	TRBV5-5	TRBJ2-5	-	CASSRPGGDPETQYF	TGTGCCAGCAGCAGACCTGGGGGAGATCCGGAGACCCAGTACTTC
many	14	TRBV20-1	TRBJ2-5	-	CSARGGLVLETQYF	TGCAGTGCTAGAGGGGGTCTCGTGTTAGAGACCCAGTACTTC
few	13	TRBV12-3/TRBV12-4	TRBJ1-2	-	CASGISNSGGYTF	TGTGCCAGCGGCATAAGCAATTCCGGAGGCTACACCTTC
-	14	TRBV6-4	TRBJ1-2	TRBD1	CASNPTTGGDGYTF	TGTGCCAGCAACCCAACAACAGGGGGCGATGGCTACACCTTC
many	15	TRBV28	TRBJ2-2	-	CASSSLALNTGELFF	TGTGCCAGCAGTTCCCTAGCGCTGAACACCGGGGAGCTGTTTTTT
many	15	TRBV24-1	TRBJ2-5	-	CATSEPKGVKETQYF	TGTGCCACCAGTGAGCCCAAAGGGGTAAAAGAGACCCAGTACTTC
-	13	TRBV19	TRBJ2-2	-	CASSMDYTGELFF	TGTGCCAGTAGTATGGACTACACCGGGGAGCTGTTTTTT
-	17	TRBV5-4	TRBJ2-6	-	CASSSSPRGSGANVLTF	TGTGCCAGCAGCTCTTCACCCAGGGGTTCTGGGGCCAACGTCCTGACTTTC
many	15	TRBV7-2	TRBJ2-5	-	CASSQVWGGQETQYF	TGTGCCAGCAGCCAAGTCTGGGGAGGCCAAGAGACCCAGTACTTC
-	15	TRBV6-1	TRBJ1-5	-	CASSYGPGQNQPQHF	TGTGCCAGCAGTTATGGTCCGGGACAAAATCAGCCCCAGCATTTT
many	14	TRBV20-1	TRBJ2-3	TRBD2	CSATGLGLVDTQYF	TGCAGTGCTACGGGACTAGGCTTGGTAGATACGCAGTATTTT
-	12	TRBV10-3	TRBJ1-1	-	CAISEGWGEAFF	TGTGCCATCAGTGAGGGCTGGGGAGAAGCTTTCTTT
many	15	TRBV5-1	TRBJ2-1	-	CASSLERAYNNEQFF	TGCGCCAGCAGCTTGGAGCGGGCCTACAACAATGAGCAGTTCTTC
-	18	TRBV4-1	TRBJ1-1	-	CASSQAFATGTMNTEAFF	TGCGCCAGCAGCCAAGCTTTTGCCACAGGGACCATGAACACTGAAGCTTTCTTT
-	13	TRBV6-1	TRBJ2-3	TRBD1	CAAWDRSTDTQYF	TGTGCCGCCTGGGACAGAAGCACAGATACGCAGTATTTT
few	11	TRBV6-1	TRBJ2-5	-	CASRFRGTQYF	TGTGCCAGCAGATTTCGGGGGACCCAGTACTTC
once	17	TRBV15	TRBJ2-4	TRBD1	CATSRVGTALAKNIQYF	TGTGCCACCAGCAGAGTAGGGACAGCCCTAGCCAAAAACATTCAGTACTTC
many	16	TRBV11-2	TRBJ2-7	TRBD2	CASSLVRLAVHYEQYF	TGTGCCAGCAGCTTAGTTAGGCTAGCGGTACACTACGAGCAGTACTTC
few	15	TRBV27	TRBJ2-4	-	CASSLHRFDKNIQYF	TGTGCCAGCAGTTTGCACAGGTTTGACAAAAACATTCAGTACTTC
many	14	TRBV12-3/TRBV12-4	TRBJ2-5	TRBD2	CASSALAGQETQYF	TGTGCCAGCAGTGCCTTAGCGGGACAAGAGACCCAGTACTTC
many	16	TRBV6-1	TRBJ2-5	TRBD1	CASRPRTGTRLETQYF	TGTGCCAGCAGGCCCCGGACAGGGACCCGTTTGGAGACCCAGTACTTC
many	14	TRBV3-1	TRBJ2-5	-	CASSQWDDQETQYF	TGTGCCAGCAGCCAATGGGACGACCAAGAGACCCAGTACTTC
many	13	TRBV18	TRBJ2-7	-	CASSPQGIDEQYF	TGTGCCAGCTCACCACAGGGGATCGACGAGCAGTACTTC
-	14	TRBV3-1	TRBJ2-1	TRBD1	CASSQGQGAVEQFF	TGTGCCAGCAGCCAAGGCCAGGGGGCGGTTGAGCAGTTCTTC
many	15	TRBV10-3	TRBJ2-7	TRBD1	CAIRGDRGLSYEQYF	TGTGCCATCAGGGGGGACAGGGGGCTCTCCTACGAGCAGTACTTC
many	15	TRBV27	TRBJ1-1	-	CASSFRTQGATEAFF	TGTGCCAGCAGTTTCCGGACTCAGGGAGCCACTGAAGCTTTCTTT
few	16	TRBV12-3/TRBV12-4	TRBJ2-4	TRBD1	CASSSRQGAAKNIQYF	TGTGCCAGCAGTAGCCGACAGGGGGCTGCCAAAAACATTCAGTACTTC